The rows below give T cell receptor beta chains drawn from one sample of a study of T cell repertoires and HLA-DP antigens. The method was immunoSEQ multiplex PCR; TCRdb's version includes in-frame clones alone and lacks a portion of them. The sample records 90,000 to 130,000 clones, approximately 92% being singletons. These receptors are not linked to any known antigen. Sequencing was performed on CD4+ T cells from PBMCs. The receptors shown here come from a woman in her late teens or twenties in good health and CMV-seronegative. Both conserved end residues are part of each CDR3. The order of the fields is J gene, D gene, V gene, clone size, CDR3 DNA, CDR3 protein. D genes are given only for firm matches. Rows give clone size only sometimes, using once, few, many, or a class for an expanded clone.

J: TRBJ2-7; D: TRBD2; V: TRBV5-1; size: -; DNA: TGCGCCAGCAGCGGGTGGACTAGCGGCAGTTGGACGAACTCCTACGAGCAGTACTTC; CDR3: CASSGWTSGSWTNSYEQYF
J: TRBJ2-3; D: -; V: TRBV7-2; size: -; DNA: TGTGCCAGCAGCTTAGGGGGAAGTTCCGGCACAGATACGCAGTATTTT; CDR3: CASSLGGSSGTDTQYF
J: TRBJ2-2; D: -; V: TRBV4-1; size: -; DNA: TGCGCCAGCAGCCAAGATCAAGGAACCGGGGAGCTGTTTTTT; CDR3: CASSQDQGTGELFF
J: TRBJ2-6; D: -; V: TRBV7-2; size: once; DNA: TGTGCCAGCAGCCTTAGACAGAGCTCTGGGGCCAACGTCCTGACTTTC; CDR3: CASSLRQSSGANVLTF
J: TRBJ1-3; D: -; V: TRBV5-1; size: -; DNA: TGCGCCAGCAGCCAGGGGACTGGGGGAAACACCATATATTTT; CDR3: CASSQGTGGNTIYF
J: TRBJ2-5; D: -; V: TRBV19; size: -; DNA: TGTGCCAGTAGTCCGTGGACAGTTCGACAAGAGACCCAGTACTTC; CDR3: CASSPWTVRQETQYF
J: TRBJ2-1; D: TRBD2; V: TRBV7-3; size: -; DNA: TGTGCCAGCAGCTCCTTAAGCGGGAGGGCCTACAATGAGCAGTTCTTC; CDR3: CASSSLSGRAYNEQFF
J: TRBJ2-2; D: TRBD2; V: TRBV5-1; size: -; DNA: TGCGCCAGCAGCTTCGGGGCTAGCGGGGACGGGGAGCTGTTTTTT; CDR3: CASSFGASGDGELFF
J: TRBJ1-1; D: -; V: TRBV15; size: -; DNA: TGTGCCACCAGCAGAGGCGCGGAGAACGAAAGGACTGAAGCTTTCTTT; CDR3: CATSRGAENERTEAFF
J: TRBJ2-7; D: TRBD1; V: TRBV6-5; size: -; DNA: TGTGCCAGCAGCCAGACAGGGTTCGAGCAGTACTTC; CDR3: CASSQTGFEQYF
J: TRBJ2-5; D: -; V: TRBV5-1; size: -; DNA: TGCGCCAGCAGCTTAGGACAGCAAGAGACCCAGTACTTC; CDR3: CASSLGQQETQYF
J: TRBJ1-5; D: -; V: TRBV6-5; size: -; DNA: TGTGCCAGCAGTATCCCGGGTGGTAATCAGCCCCAGCATTTT; CDR3: CASSIPGGNQPQHF
J: TRBJ2-3; D: -; V: TRBV28; size: -; DNA: TGTGCCAGCAGTCACCGGACAGTCCGGATCGGGTTGCATAATACGCAGTATTTT; CDR3: CASSHRTVRIGLHNTQYF
J: TRBJ2-2; D: -; V: TRBV28; size: -; DNA: TGTGCCAGCAGGATACAGAGCACCGGGGAGCTGTTTTTT; CDR3: CASRIQSTGELFF
J: TRBJ2-1; D: -; V: TRBV5-1; size: -; DNA: TGCGCCAGCAGCTTCTCAAGCGGATACAATGAGCAGTTCTTC; CDR3: CASSFSSGYNEQFF
J: TRBJ1-5; D: -; V: TRBV6-6; size: -; DNA: TGTGCCAGCAGTTACTCAGCGGGGTCTAGCAATCAGCCCCAGCATTTT; CDR3: CASSYSAGSSNQPQHF
J: TRBJ1-2; D: TRBD1; V: TRBV19; size: -; DNA: TGTGCCAGTAGTACCACGACAGGGGACTATGGCTACACCTTC; CDR3: CASSTTTGDYGYTF
J: TRBJ1-1; D: -; V: TRBV4-1; size: -; DNA: TGCGCCAGCAGCCAGATCCAGGGTTCTTGGGCTTTCTTT; CDR3: CASSQIQGSWAFF
J: TRBJ1-2; D: -; V: TRBV7-3; size: -; DNA: TGTGCCAGCAGCTTAGGGCCAGAGAACTATGGCTACACCTTC; CDR3: CASSLGPENYGYTF
J: TRBJ1-2; D: -; V: TRBV7-8; size: -; DNA: TGTGCCAGCAGCCCTCGACCTCCCAGTCATGGCTACACCTTC; CDR3: CASSPRPPSHGYTF
J: TRBJ1-1; D: -; V: TRBV4-3; size: -; DNA: TGCGCCAGCAGCAAACACGGGGACACTGAAGCTTTCTTT; CDR3: CASSKHGDTEAFF
J: TRBJ1-6; D: TRBD1; V: TRBV25-1; size: -; DNA: TGTGCCAGCAGCAAAGCGGGGACAGCGAACTATAATTCACCCCTCCACTTT; CDR3: CASSKAGTANYNSPLHF
J: TRBJ2-2; D: -; V: TRBV7-3; size: -; DNA: TGTGCCAGCAGCTTAACAGGAACCGGGGAGCTGTTTTTT; CDR3: CASSLTGTGELFF
J: TRBJ2-7; D: -; V: TRBV18; size: -; DNA: TGTGCCAGCTCACCTCACCTCTACGAGCAGTACTTC; CDR3: CASSPHLYEQYF
J: TRBJ1-6; D: -; V: TRBV5-4; size: -; DNA: TGTGCCAGCAGCACCCGGAAGGACTCCTATAATTCACCCCTCCACTTT; CDR3: CASSTRKDSYNSPLHF
J: TRBJ1-2; D: -; V: TRBV7-2; size: -; DNA: TGTGCCAGCAGCTTTGACAGGTTCTATGGCTACACCTTC; CDR3: CASSFDRFYGYTF
J: TRBJ2-7; D: TRBD2; V: TRBV18; size: -; DNA: TGTGCCAGCTCACTACCGGCGGGAGGGATCTACGAGCAGTACTTC; CDR3: CASSLPAGGIYEQYF
J: TRBJ2-5; D: TRBD2; V: TRBV7-2; size: -; DNA: TGTGCCAGCAGCCTTTCACGTAGCGGGGGGGCGCGGGAGACCCAGTACTTC; CDR3: CASSLSRSGGARETQYF
J: TRBJ2-3; D: -; V: TRBV5-6; size: -; DNA: TGTGCCAGCAGCGCCGGACGGAACACAGATACGCAGTATTTT; CDR3: CASSAGRNTDTQYF
J: TRBJ2-7; D: -; V: TRBV6-1; size: -; DNA: TGTGCCAGCAGCTTAGCGGACCCGCCCTACGAGCAGTACTTC; CDR3: CASSLADPPYEQYF
J: TRBJ2-5; D: -; V: TRBV7-2; size: -; DNA: TGTGCCAGCAGCTTAGCTGGGACCCAAGAGACCCAGTACTTC; CDR3: CASSLAGTQETQYF
J: TRBJ2-1; D: -; V: TRBV4-1; size: -; DNA: TGCGCCAGCAGCCAAGATTCCACTAGCAATGAGCAGTTCTTC; CDR3: CASSQDSTSNEQFF
J: TRBJ1-3; D: -; V: TRBV6-5; size: -; DNA: TGTGCCAGCAGTCCTCCCCCATCGAACACCATATATTTT; CDR3: CASSPPPSNTIYF
J: TRBJ2-2; D: TRBD2; V: TRBV18; size: -; DNA: TGTGCCAGCTCATCGTCTAGCGGAAGGGGCACCGGGGAGCTGTTTTTT; CDR3: CASSSSSGRGTGELFF
J: TRBJ1-4; D: TRBD1; V: TRBV27; size: -; DNA: TGTGCCAGCAGTTTGCGGACAGGGGGCGGGGTTGATGAAAAACTGTTTTTT; CDR3: CASSLRTGGGVDEKLFF
J: TRBJ2-5; D: -; V: TRBV29-1; size: -; DNA: TGCAGCGCCTGGGAACTCCAAGAGACCCAGTACTTC; CDR3: CSAWELQETQYF
J: TRBJ2-2; D: TRBD1; V: TRBV19; size: -; DNA: TGTGCCAGCGCCGAATTCAGGGGGACCGGGGAGCTGTTTTTT; CDR3: CASAEFRGTGELFF
J: TRBJ2-7; D: -; V: TRBV10-2; size: -; DNA: TGCGCCAGCAGTGAGAGGTACAGACCCTACGAGCAGTACTTC; CDR3: CASSERYRPYEQYF
J: TRBJ2-3; D: -; V: TRBV7-2; size: once; DNA: TGTGCCAGCAGCTTAATGAAGACTACCTTTGCGGATACGCAGTATTTT; CDR3: CASSLMKTTFADTQYF
J: TRBJ1-2; D: -; V: TRBV30; size: -; DNA: TGTGCCTGGAGTTCCCCCGGCAGGGTTAAGAGCTACACCTTC; CDR3: CAWSSPGRVKSYTF
J: TRBJ1-2; D: -; V: TRBV7-8; size: once; DNA: TGTGCCAGCAGCTTAGCTTCAAGGGCCTCTAACTATGGCTACACCTTC; CDR3: CASSLASRASNYGYTF
J: TRBJ1-5; D: TRBD1; V: TRBV27; size: -; DNA: TGTGCCAGCAGTTTCGGGTCGACAGGGGACAATCAGCCCCAGCATTTT; CDR3: CASSFGSTGDNQPQHF